The 30 T cell receptor beta chains below were found in one sample sequenced in a study of shared clonotypes between healthy human individuals. Method: immunoSEQ multiplex PCR; TCRdb's copy keeps in-frame clones and lacks some. The profile covers about 2.5 million clones, with around 93% appearing a single time and 0.3% to 0.4% taken by the ten largest. The sequenced material came from naive CD4+ T cells from PBMCs. This sample's subset: CD45RA+ positively selected. These receptors were collected from a man aged 18 to 29 in good health. Some clones in this sample may be carry-over from other donors' samples.

The CDR3: CASSPRGAGQGAGEQYF. CDR3 sequence (DNA): TGTGCCAGCAGCCCCCGAGGAGCGGGACAGGGGGCTGGCGAGCAGTACTTC. The chain recombines TRBV7-3 with TRBJ2-7, with 12 nucleotides matching TRBD1. CDR1 is SGHTA and CDR2 is FQGTGA in the germline V gene. Germline trimming cut 5 bases from V and 6 bases from J; bases unmatched to any gene: 14. The CDR3 spans 17 residues.

The rearrangement uses TRBV9 and TRBJ2-1, with TRBD2 matching over 7 bases. The junction had 6 bases not matched to a gene; V was cut back by 0 bases and J by 0 bases. CDR3 length: 17 amino acids. Germline values: CDR1 SGDLS, CDR2 YYNGEE. For the CDR3, the DNA is TGTGCCAGCAGCGTAGTCGGGATAGCGGGCTCCTACAATGAGCAGTTCTTC. Amino acids: CASSVVGIAGSYNEQFF.

The rearrangement links TRBV2 to TRBJ1-6, with TRBD1 matching 7 bases. The ends lost 6 bases at V and 9 bases at J; junction bases unmatched: 11. The germline gives CDR1 SNHLY, CDR2 FYNNEI. The CDR3 totals 15 residues. CDR3 DNA sequence: TGTGCCAGCAGAGGAGGGGGCGCGAGCTTTTCACCCCTCCACTTT. Amino acids: CASRGGGASFSPLHF.

The gene calls are TRBV5-4 and TRBJ2-2; 13 bases line up with TRBD2. The CDR3 consists of 17 residues. J gave up 2 bases and V 4 bases, and 5 bases lay outside the gene matches. Germline CDR1 SGHNT, CDR2 YYREEE (reference sequence). The CDR3 reads CASSRLAGGLNTGELFF. CDR3 sequence (DNA): TGTGCCAGCAGCCGACTAGCGGGAGGCCTTAACACCGGGGAGCTGTTTTTT.

The chain employs TRBV15 and TRBJ2-5; TRBD2 matches at 14 bases. The CDR3 loop spans 16 amino acids. CDR1 is LNHNV and CDR2 is YYDKDF in the germline V gene (reference sequence). The V and J ends lost 5 bases and 5 bases, in that order; junction bases with no gene match: 7. CDR3 DNA: TGTGCCACCAGCGGGACTAGCGGGAGTCGAATGGAGACCCAGTACTTC. Protein: CATSGTSGSRMETQYF. The whole variable domain, remainder taken from reference TRBV15 and TRBJ2-5, is DAMVIQNPRYQVTQFGKPVTLSCSQTLNHNVMYWYQQKSSQAPKLLFHYYDKDFNNEADTPDNFQSRRPNTSFCFLDIRSPGLGDTAMYLCATSGTSGSRMETQYFGPGTRLLVL.

CDR3 bases: TGTGCCAGCTCAGACAGGGGGCGAGAGCAGTACTTC. Translating gives CASSDRGREQYF. The chain employs TRBV18 and TRBJ2-7; 10 nucleotides agree with TRBD1. The CDR3 is made up of 12 amino acids. Germline V lookup: CDR1 KGHSH, CDR2 LQKENI. The J segment lost 7 bases and the V segment lost 5 bases, leaving 2 bases of the junction unmatched.

DNA of the CDR3: TGTGCCAGAAGCGTGAGGGAAGACAGGGAGGGGACCGGGGAGCTGTTTTTT. It codes for CARSVREDREGTGELFF. The J gene is TRBJ2-2, the V gene TRBV5-3; D tentatively fits TRBD1 or TRBD2 (7 bases each). TRBV5-3 is placed among ORFs of uncertain function. The CDR3 spans 17 residues. The V end lost 4 bases, the J end lost 5 bases, and 21 bases lay between the germline ends.

This chain uses TRBV29-1 with TRBJ2-1; TRBD1 might be the D (6 bases). The V gene lost 0 bases and the J gene lost 1 base, with 10 bases spanning the gap. This CDR3 is 15 amino acids long. CDR1 and CDR2 (germline): SQVTM, ANQGSEA. CDR3 sequence: CSVEDPGASYNEQFF. The CDR3 coding sequence is TGCAGCGTTGAAGACCCAGGGGCATCCTACAATGAGCAGTTCTTC.

The J gene is TRBJ1-2, the V gene TRBV2; D call uncertain. This CDR3 contains 16 residues. The ends were cut back, 5 bases at V and 1 base at J, with 17 bases in the middle. Germline CDR1 SNHLY, CDR2 FYNNEI. The CDR3 nucleotides are TGTGCCAGCAGTTATAATAGAGTAGACCTTAACTATGGCTACACCTTC. Its protein product is CASSYNRVDLNYGYTF.

The chain is built from TRBV28 and TRBJ1-2; tentative D call: TRBD1 (6 bases). V shed 6 bases and J shed 2 bases, with 19 bases lying between them. This CDR3 is 16 amino acids long. Germline V lookup: CDR1 MDHEN, CDR2 SYDVKM. CDR3 sequence reads: CASSNDYFTGNYGYTF. The DNA for the CDR3 is TGTGCCAGCAGCAACGACTACTTCACAGGGAACTATGGCTACACCTTC.

The CDR3 sequence: CASSKTGDTEAFF. The CDR3 DNA reads as TGTGCCAGCAGCAAAACAGGGGACACTGAAGCTTTCTTT. The gene calls are TRBV5-5 and TRBJ1-1; 7 bases map to TRBD1. Germline CDR1 reads SGHKS; CDR2 reads YYEKEE (reference sequence). The CDR3 totals 13 residues. After removal of 4 bases from V and 3 bases from J, the junction contained 3 bases not matched to a gene. Combining the CDR3 with reference TRBV5-5 and TRBJ1-1 gives the whole variable domain DAGVTQSPTHLIKTRGQQVTLRCSPISGHKSVSWYQQVLGQGPQFIFQYYEKEERGRGNFPDRFSARQFPNYSSELNVNALLLGDSALYLCASSKTGDTEAFFGQGTRLTVV.

The chain recombines TRBV11-1 with TRBJ2-2; D uncertain. Germline loops: CDR1 SGHAT, CDR2 FQDESV (reference sequence). The CDR3 has 12 residues. V lost 6 bases to trimming and J lost 6 bases, with 8 bases between them. In nucleotides, the CDR3 is TGTGCCAGCAGGGGAAGGGCCGGGGAGCTGTTTTTT. Translated, it gives CASRGRAGELFF.

The J gene is TRBJ2-7, the V gene TRBV28, with 10 bases aligning to TRBD1. V was pared by 4 bases and J by 7 bases, with 7 bases of the junction left unmatched. The CDR3 is made up of 14 amino acids. Germline V gene sequence: CDR1 MDHEN, CDR2 SYDVKM. The CDR3 DNA follows: TGTGCCAGCAGTTCGAGACAGGGGGCAGGTGAGCAGTACTTC. It translates to CASSSRQGAGEQYF.

The rearrangement uses TRBV6-1 and TRBJ1-5; a possible D gene is TRBD1 (6 bases). Germline CDR1 and CDR2: MNHNS and SASEGT. Trimming removed 3 bases at V and 2 bases at J, with 17 bases between. The CDR3 extends over 17 amino acids. This CDR3 reads CASSDRDKSFRNQPQHF. The CDR3 nucleotides are TGTGCCAGCAGTGATAGGGACAAATCATTTCGCAATCAGCCCCAGCATTTT.

The chain combines TRBV4-2 with TRBJ1-3; D is perhaps TRBD1 (5 bases). Between the trimmed V and J ends, which lost 1 base and 8 bases, there was a span of 21 bases. This CDR3 spans 17 amino acids. Germline V gene data show CDR1 as LGHNA and CDR2 as YNFKEQ. The CDR3 region has the DNA TGTGCCAGCAGCCAAGTGGGGAGGGGCCAACTTGTGGACACCATATATTTT. Translating it yields CASSQVGRGQLVDTIYF.

V and J are TRBV28 and TRBJ2-7; D remains unclear. There are 14 residues in the CDR3. Germline-derived CDR1 and CDR2 are MDHEN and SYDVKM. Trimming stripped 3 bases from V and 3 bases from J, with 12 bases between. The CDR3, as DNA: TGTGCCAGCAGTTTTCTGGGGAACCGCTACGAGCAGTACTTC. Translated, it gives CASSFLGNRYEQYF.

The V call is TRBV2, the J call TRBJ1-5; the D gene is possibly TRBD1 (6 bases). The CDR3 totals 19 residues. Germline-derived CDR1 and CDR2 are SNHLY and FYNNEI. The V and J ends lost 0 bases and 0 bases respectively, with 18 bases between them. CDR3 sequence (DNA): TGTGCCAGCAGTGAAGCGCTTCGGCCAGGGGCGCATAGCAATCAGCCCCAGCATTTT. Translated, it gives CASSEALRPGAHSNQPQHF.

This clone was seen a single time. The chain recombines TRBV27 with TRBJ2-1, with D possibly matching TRBD2 (5 bases). This CDR3 comprises 16 residues. The ends were cut back, 4 bases at V and 2 bases at J, with 15 bases in the middle. Germline CDR1 MNHEY, CDR2 SMNVEV (reference sequence). CDR3 residues: CASSSLGGRTYNEQFF. In DNA form, the CDR3 reads TGTGCCAGCAGTTCCTTGGGTGGGAGAACCTACAATGAGCAGTTCTTC.

The chain has TRBV4-1 and TRBJ2-2; TRBD2 is a possible D gene (5 bases). The germline gives CDR1 MGHRA, CDR2 YSYEKL. The CDR3 extends over 20 amino acids. Trimming cost V 1 base and J 0 bases, with 21 bases left between them. The CDR3 DNA reads TGCGCCAGCAGCCAAGGATCACCCCTTTGGAGGAGTGCGAACACCGGGGAGCTGTTTTTT. It translates to CASSQGSPLWRSANTGELFF.

The gene calls are TRBV2 and TRBJ1-1; 9 positions match TRBD1. Germline V gives CDR1 SNHLY, CDR2 FYNNEI. CDR3 size: 14 residues. Trimming at V came to 4 bases and at J to 1 base, leaving 1 base not matched to a gene. CDR3 nucleotide sequence: TGTGCCAGCAGTGGGACAGGGGAGAACACTGAAGCTTTCTTT. The encoded protein is CASSGTGENTEAFF.

The V and J genes are TRBV5-1 and TRBJ2-7; D may be TRBD1 or TRBD2 (5 bases each). The length of the CDR3 is 13 residues. Trimming pared 0 bases from V and 7 bases from J, leaving 11 bases between. In germline, CDR1 is SGHRS, CDR2 YFSETQ. As DNA, the CDR3 is TGCGCCAGCAGCTTGGAAGCGAGGGGAGAGCAGTACTTC. Translation gives CASSLEARGEQYF.

This chain links TRBV29-1 with TRBJ2-1; either TRBD1 or TRBD2 may supply D (5 bases each). The CDR3 totals 14 residues. V was clipped by 5 bases and J by 1 base, with 12 bases between them. Germline V gives CDR1 SQVTM, CDR2 ANQGSEA. The CDR3 DNA follows: TGCAGCGTTCGGGGACGTCTATCCTACAATGAGCAGTTCTTC. Protein: CSVRGRLSYNEQFF.

The V call is TRBV4-1, the J call TRBJ1-4; D possibly corresponds to TRBD1 (5 bases). V lost 3 bases, J lost 7 bases, and 18 bases lay in between. The CDR3 sequence is 16 residues long. In germline, CDR1 is MGHRA, CDR2 YSYEKL. CDR3 DNA sequence: TGCGCCAGCAGCCAGGGCCGGGAGGGGTTTGGTGAAAAACTGTTTTTT. This encodes CASSQGREGFGEKLFF.

The chain has TRBV25-1 and TRBJ2-1; tentative D call: TRBD1 (6 bases). Germline CDR1 and CDR2: MGHDK and SYGVNS. V lost 9 bases and J 2 bases, leaving 20 bases between the germline ends. The CDR3 has 16 residues. The CDR3 loop reads CASSSISKGAYNEQFF. Here the CDR3 DNA reads TGTGCCAGTAGCTCAATTTCGAAGGGGGCCTACAATGAGCAGTTCTTC.

This chain links TRBV5-6 with TRBJ2-2; D possibly uses TRBD1 or TRBD2 (5 bases each). Trimming cost V 0 bases and J 7 bases, with 16 bases left between them. This CDR3 region has 16 residues. CDR1 and CDR2 from the germline V gene are SGHDT and YYEEEE. CDR3 residues: CASSLADSGQGGELFF. The CDR3 coding sequence is TGTGCCAGCAGCTTGGCCGACAGCGGCCAGGGCGGGGAGCTGTTTTTT.

J is TRBJ2-2 and V is TRBV7-9; 12 positions agree with TRBD2. The V gene's germline CDR1 is SEHNR and CDR2 FQNEAQ (reference sequence). V lost 5 bases and J lost 5; bases outside the gene matches: 3. The CDR3 runs 15 residues. For the CDR3, the DNA is TGTGCCAGCAGCATACTAGCGGGGGGTACCGGGGAGCTGTTTTTT. This sequence encodes CASSILAGGTGELFF.

CDR3 residues: CSAFFPYGYTF. CDR3 nucleotide sequence: TGCAGTGCCTTCTTCCCCTATGGCTACACCTTC. The rearrangement links TRBV20-1 to TRBJ1-2; D is ambiguous. Trimming removed 6 bases at V and 4 bases at J, with 9 bases between. Germline CDR1 is DFQATT and CDR2 is SNEGSKA (reference sequence). The CDR3 contains 11 residues.

With regard to this clone: This sample includes further DNA sequences coding for the same CDR3. The V call is TRBV7-2, the J call TRBJ1-1, with D unresolved. The CDR3 has 13 amino acids. The germline CDR1 and CDR2 sequences are SGHTA and FQGNSA. V dropped 3 bases and J dropped 2 bases, with 7 bases sitting between them. The CDR3 nucleotides read TGTGCCAGCAGCTTGGAGGGCAACACTGAAGCTTTCTTT. Translated: CASSLEGNTEAFF.

The rearrangement joins TRBV6-1 to TRBJ1-1; possibly TRBD1 for D (5 bases). The CDR3 runs to 14 residues. V was trimmed by 6 bases and J by 3 bases, leaving 14 bases between them. Per the germline V gene, CDR1 is MNHNS and CDR2 is SASEGT. The CDR3 sequence is CASSTRGGDTEAFF. The DNA for the CDR3 is TGTGCCAGCAGCACACGGGGGGGGGACACTGAAGCTTTCTTT.

This chain links TRBV6-5 with TRBJ1-2, with 8 bases aligning to TRBD1. The CDR3 totals 15 residues. CDR1 and CDR2 (germline): MNHEY, SVGAGI. Trimming at V came to 4 bases and at J to 0 bases, leaving 4 bases not matched to a gene. CDR3 amino acids: CASSFDRGANYGYTF. The CDR3 bases are TGTGCCAGCAGTTTTGACAGGGGAGCTAACTATGGCTACACCTTC.